A selection of T cell receptor beta chains follows, all from one sample in a study of PD-1 blockade in classical Hodgkin lymphoma. Generated by immunoSEQ multiplex PCR, the TCRdb table keeps only in-frame clones and is missing some. The sample includes approximately 26,000 clones, roughly 75% of them seen just once. Sequenced here: peripheral blood mononuclear cells (PBMCs), sampled before the fourth cycle of nivolumab. The receptors were gathered from a human donor with classical Hodgkin lymphoma. Both conserved end residues are part of each CDR3. The D gene is left open where the match is weak. Part of the rows lack a size; the others show once, few, many or a class for expanded clones.

TRBJ2-3 TRBV5-1 12 . once TGCGCCAGCGAAATGAGGGAAGATACGCAGTATTTT CASEMREDTQYF
TRBJ2-1 TRBV6-4 13 . once TGTGCCAGCAGTGACGGGGTTTATAATGAGCAGTTCTTC CASSDGVYNEQFF
TRBJ2-7 TRBV11-2 16 TRBD2 . TGTGCCAGCAGCTGGAGTAGCGGGAGCTCATCCTACGAGCAGTACTTC CASSWSSGSSSYEQYF
TRBJ2-3 TRBV28 11 . . TGTGCCAGCGGTATGGCAGATACGCAGTATTTT CASGMADTQYF
TRBJ2-2 TRBV27 14 . . TGTGCCAGCAGTTTTTTAGGGGGGCCCGGGGAGCTGTTTTTT CASSFLGGPGELFF
TRBJ1-5 TRBV6-1 16 . . TGTGCCAGCAGTGAACCAGACAACCTTAGCAATCAGCCCCAGCATTTT CASSEPDNLSNQPQHF
TRBJ2-2 TRBV9 16 . . TGTGCCAGCAGCGTAGGGCAGGGGACGAACACCGGGGAGCTGTTTTTT CASSVGQGTNTGELFF
TRBJ2-2 TRBV18 15 . . TGTGCCAGCTCACCAGGGACCAAGAGCAGCGGGGAGCTGTTTTTT CASSPGTKSSGELFF
TRBJ2-1 TRBV19 15 TRBD2 . TGTGCCAGTAGTGGGGTGGCGGGGGTCTACAATGAGCAGTTCTTC CASSGVAGVYNEQFF
TRBJ2-5 TRBV30 13 . . TGTGCCTGGAGTGTCCAGGGGCTGGAGACCCAGTACTTC CAWSVQGLETQYF
TRBJ2-1 TRBV5-1 17 TRBD2 . TGCGCCAGCAGCTTGGTGTTTGGGACTAGCGGGAGAACTGAGCAGTTCTTC CASSLVFGTSGRTEQFF
TRBJ2-3 TRBV5-4 15 . once TGTGCCAGCAGCCCCCGCGGCGGGACGGCAGATACGCAGTATTTT CASSPRGGTADTQYF
TRBJ2-7 TRBV28 15 TRBD1 . TGTGCCAGCAGTTTCAGGGGGCGAAACCTCTACGAGCAGTACTTC CASSFRGRNLYEQYF
TRBJ2-3 TRBV28 15 TRBD2 . TGTGCCAGCAGTCTTAGCGGGAGGGCAACAGATACGCAGTATTTT CASSLSGRATDTQYF
TRBJ2-1 TRBV27 16 TRBD2 . TGTGCCAGCAGTCCCCGGACTAGCGGGGGCTTTAATGAGCAGTTCTTC CASSPRTSGGFNEQFF
TRBJ2-7 TRBV18 13 . medium-sized TGTGCCAGCTCACCACCTACAGGCCCTCTCCCGTACTTC CASSPPTGPLPYF
TRBJ1-6 TRBV6-5 16 TRBD1 . TGTGCCAGCAGTTACGATGCAGGGGGCTTGTCTTCACCCCTCCACTTT CASSYDAGGLSSPLHF
TRBJ2-3 TRBV15 16 TRBD1 . TGTGCCACCAGCAAATTTAAGACAGGGGTTACCGATACGCAGTATTTT CATSKFKTGVTDTQYF
TRBJ2-2 TRBV6-5 14 . . TGTGCCAGCAGAAGCAGGGAGTACACCGGGGAGCTGTTTTTT CASRSREYTGELFF
TRBJ2-5 TRBV19 15 . . TGTGCCAGTAGTCCGAGGGGAGGACTGTCGGAGACCCAGTACTTC CASSPRGGLSETQYF
TRBJ2-1 TRBV11-2 13 . . TGTGCCAGCAGCTTAAATCCGGATGGTGAGCAGTTCTTC CASSLNPDGEQFF
TRBJ2-2 TRBV2 13 . . TGTGCCAGCAGTGAAGTGGGGGCCGGGGAGCTGTTTTTT CASSEVGAGELFF
TRBJ2-3 TRBV6-5 16 . . TGTGCCAGCAGTTACTCGAAGGGGGAAAACACAGATACGCAGTATTTT CASSYSKGENTDTQYF
TRBJ1-4 TRBV28 15 . . TGTGCCAGCAGTTTAGTTGGAGGGTTTAATGAAAAACTGTTTTTT CASSLVGGFNEKLFF
TRBJ2-3 TRBV18 12 . . TGTGCCAGCTCGCTGGGTTCCGATACGCAGTATTTT CASSLGSDTQYF
TRBJ1-2 TRBV5-1 13 . few TGCGCCAGCAGCTACGATGTAGGCTATGGCTACACCTTC CASSYDVGYGYTF
TRBJ2-3 TRBV5-4 15 . . TGTGCCAGCAGCCGACAGGATACTAGCACAGATACGCAGTATTTT CASSRQDTSTDTQYF
TRBJ2-7 TRBV12-5 14 TRBD2 . TGTGCTAGTGGTGGGACTAGCGGGACTTACGAGCAGTACTTC CASGGTSGTYEQYF
TRBJ2-7 TRBV6-1 13 . . TGTGCCAGCAGTGGCCCTCCACTTTACGAGCAGTACTTC CASSGPPLYEQYF
TRBJ2-7 TRBV5-4 16 TRBD2 . TGTGCCAGCAGCCCCGGGACTAGCGGGAGTGGGTACGAGCAGTACTTC CASSPGTSGSGYEQYF
TRBJ1-5 TRBV28 15 . . TGTGCCAGCAGTCCCTGGACCGATAGCAATCAGCCCCAGCATTTT CASSPWTDSNQPQHF
TRBJ2-7 TRBV6-6 14 TRBD2 few TGTGCCAGCAGTTCCGGGACTAGCGGCTACGAGCAGTACTTC CASSSGTSGYEQYF
TRBJ2-5 TRBV20-1 11 . . TGCAGTGCTACCTTGGGGGAGACCCAGTACTTC CSATLGETQYF